The 25 T cell receptor beta chains below all came from one sample that was sequenced in a study of T-cell memory formation after mild COVID-19. Via MiXCR, TCRdb re-called the 5' RACE reads, giving one row per CDR3 protein. The sample has about 500,000 distinct CDR3 sequences; just over 20% are singletons. The source material was PBMCs or a T cell subset sorted from them (not recorded which). The receptors come from an adult woman who had mild COVID-19 (a few samples of this study predate the infection). Cell type and time point are not known.

This clonotype was detected only a few times. The CDR3 DNA is TGTGCCATCAGTGAGGGTTTCTACGAGCAGTACTTC. Protein sequence: CAISEGFYEQYF. V gene TRBV10-3 combines with J gene TRBJ2-7; D uncertain. V was trimmed by 2 bases and J by 3 bases, leaving 5 bases between them. The germline V gene encodes CDR1 ENHRY and CDR2 SYGVKD. The CDR3 contains 12 residues.

This clonotype was detected only a few times. The J gene is TRBJ2-3, the V gene TRBV14; the D is unclear. The CDR3 has 15 residues. V dropped 2 bases and J dropped 5 bases, with 14 bases sitting between them. CDR1 SGHDN and CDR2 FVKESK come from the germline V gene. The CDR3 reads CASSQIRQALDTQYF. In nucleotides, the CDR3 is TGTGCCAGCAGCCAAATCAGGCAGGCGCTAGATACGCAGTATTTT.

The V gene is TRBV12-3 or TRBV12-4, the J gene TRBJ2-3; D unclear. This CDR3 is built from 15 residues. The ends were cut back, 6 bases at V and 1 base at J, with 14 bases in the middle. CDR3 sequence: CASRMGNWRTDTQYF. The CDR3 DNA is TGTGCCAGCAGAATGGGCAACTGGCGCACAGATACGCAGTATTTT.

The V gene is TRBV7-2, the J gene TRBJ2-7, with D perhaps being TRBD1 or TRBD2 (5 bases each). There are 15 residues in the CDR3. Trimming cost V 6 bases and J 0 bases, with 15 bases left between them. In germline, CDR1 is SGHTA, CDR2 FQGNSA. CDR3 region: CASRVAGTYSYEQYF. The CDR3 DNA follows: TGTGCCAGCAGAGTAGCTGGGACCTACTCCTACGAGCAGTACTTC.

The chain joins TRBV12-3 or TRBV12-4 to TRBJ1-5; possibly TRBD1 for D (5 bases). This CDR3 is 17 amino acids long. The V end was cut by 1 base, the J end by 7 bases, with 20 bases between. In DNA form, the CDR3 reads TGTGCCAGCAGTTTAGGGCAGGGCCCCCGGGGTGGGCAGCCCCAGCATTTT. This sequence encodes CASSLGQGPRGGQPQHF.

The J gene is TRBJ2-1, the V gene TRBV11-2; D unresolved. Trimming left V 0 bases short and J 5 bases short, with 5 bases between. The length of the CDR3 is 13 residues. CDR1 and CDR2 (germline): SGHAT, FQNNGV. The CDR3 nucleotides are TGTGCCAGCAGCTTAGACCGAAACAATGAGCAGTTCTTC. Translating gives CASSLDRNNEQFF. The full variable domain, in which reference TRBV11-2 and TRBJ2-1 provide the parts outside the CDR3, is EAGVAQSPRYKIIEKRQSVAFWCNPISGHATLYWYQQILGQGPKLLIQFQNNGVVDDSQLPKDRFSAERLKGVDSTLKIQPAKLEDSAVYLCASSLDRNNEQFFGPGTRLTVL.

The rearrangement uses TRBV12-3 or TRBV12-4 and TRBJ2-1; the D gene is possibly TRBD2 (7 bases). The CDR3 length is 11 residues. CDR3 region: CACGGRNEQFF. The DNA for the CDR3 is TGTGCTTGCGGGGGCCGCAATGAGCAGTTCTTC.

This chain joins TRBV9 and TRBJ2-5; the match to TRBD2 covers 8 bases. The CDR3 runs 14 residues. Losses at the gene ends were 4 bases for V and 7 bases for J; bases not matched to a gene: 9. CDR1 and CDR2 from the germline V gene are SGDLS and YYNGEE. The DNA for the CDR3 is TGTGCCAGCAGCCCCCAAGCGGGGGAGGTGACCCAGTACTTC. Amino acids: CASSPQAGEVTQYF.

This clonotype was found many times. The genes are TRBV20-1 and TRBJ1-1; the match to TRBD1 covers 8 bases. The CDR3 totals 15 residues. J gave up 4 bases and V 2 bases, and 9 bases lay outside the gene matches. Germline assignment: CDR1 DFQATT and CDR2 SNEGSKA (reference sequence). CDR3 DNA sequence: TGCAGTGCTAGAAAACAACAGGGGGTCTCCACTGAAGCTTTCTTT. It is translated as CSARKQQGVSTEAFF.

This clonotype was picked up a small number of times. The rearrangement joins TRBV5-1 to TRBJ2-3, with 9 nucleotides matching TRBD2. The germline V gene encodes CDR1 SGHRS and CDR2 YFSETQ. Trimming removed 4 bases from V and 2 bases from J; junction bases left unmatched: 8. The CDR3 sequence is 16 residues long. This chain's CDR3 is CASSQNSGSVTDTQYF. The CDR3, as DNA: TGCGCCAGCAGCCAAAATAGCGGGAGTGTCACAGATACGCAGTATTTT.

This chain joins TRBV14 and TRBJ2-5; D ambiguous. Germline V gene lookup returns CDR1 SGHDN and CDR2 FVKESK. Deletions cut 0 bases from V and 4 bases from J, with 18 bases between. The CDR3 runs 17 residues. CDR3 in amino acids: CASSQDRAGFIRETQYF. The CDR3 bases are TGTGCCAGCAGCCAAGATAGGGCAGGTTTCATTCGAGAGACCCAGTACTTC.

This rearrangement joins TRBV20-1 to TRBJ2-7, with 8 nucleotides matching TRBD1. The germline V gene has CDR1 DFQATT and CDR2 SNEGSKA (reference sequence). There are 14 residues in the CDR3. The V and J ends lost 5 bases and 0 bases, in that order; junction bases with no gene match: 6. CDR3 protein: CSARWTGPSYEQYF. CDR3 nucleotides: TGCAGTGCTCGCTGGACAGGGCCCTCCTACGAGCAGTACTTC.

Ten or more counts support this clonotype. The genes are TRBV14 and TRBJ2-7; unclear D gene. Germline V lookup: CDR1 SGHDN, CDR2 FVKESK. V lost 1 base, J lost 5 bases, and 3 bases lay in between. The CDR3 length is 11 residues. The CDR3 region is CASSQVNEQYF. Written as DNA, the CDR3 is TGTGCCAGCAGCCAAGTGAACGAGCAGTACTTC.

This clonotype has ten or more counts. The CDR3 is CASSSPNTGELFF. CDR3 nucleotide sequence: TGTGCCAGCAGCTCCCCCAACACCGGGGAGCTGTTTTTT. The V call is TRBV7-3, the J call TRBJ2-2; no reliable D call. CDR1 is SGHTA and CDR2 is FQGTGA in the germline V gene. V was trimmed by 4 bases and J by 2 bases, leaving 5 bases between them. This CDR3 contains 13 residues.

The rearrangement joins TRBV19 to TRBJ1-1, with 7 bases fitting TRBD1. The CDR3 consists of 14 residues. Per the germline V gene, CDR1 is LNHDA and CDR2 is SQIVND (reference sequence). J was trimmed by 7 bases and V by 3 bases; bases with no gene match: 8. CDR3 in amino acids: CASSIPAGQREAFF. In nucleotides, the CDR3 is TGTGCCAGTAGTATCCCTGCGGGACAGCGTGAAGCTTTCTTT.

The chain is built from TRBV6-1 and TRBJ1-1; possibly TRBD1 for D (5 bases). The CDR3 runs to 14 residues. V was clipped by 6 bases and J by 0 bases, with 11 bases between them. From germline, CDR1 is MNHNS and CDR2 SASEGT. The CDR3 reads CASRGPGLNTEAFF. The CDR3 DNA is TGTGCCAGCAGGGGGCCGGGATTGAACACTGAAGCTTTCTTT.

This clonotype has just a few counts. The chain combines TRBV7-2 with TRBJ2-2; D not resolved. V lost 0 bases to trimming and J lost 6 bases, with 8 bases between them. CDR1 is SGHTA and CDR2 is FQGNSA in the germline V gene. The CDR3 extends over 14 amino acids. Here the CDR3 DNA reads TGTGCCAGCAGCTTAGCGGAAGGGTCCGGGGAGCTGTTTTTT. Protein sequence: CASSLAEGSGELFF.

The chain has TRBV29-1 and TRBJ2-3, with TRBD1 matching 7 bases. Per germline, CDR1 SQVTM and CDR2 ANQGSEA. The CDR3 loop spans 15 amino acids. Unmatched junction bases numbered 9, after V lost 6 bases and J lost 0 bases. The CDR3 DNA sequence: TGCAGCGTGGCACAGGGGCCGACAAGCACAGATACGCAGTATTTT. This codes for CSVAQGPTSTDTQYF.

The chain joins TRBV25-1 to TRBJ2-1, with D perhaps TRBD2 (6 bases). Trimming pared 6 bases from V and 3 bases from J, leaving 12 bases between. Looked up from germline, CDR1 is MGHDK and CDR2 is SYGVNS. This CDR3 is built from 14 residues. CDR3 residues: CASSYDGGYNEQFF. The CDR3 DNA follows: TGTGCCAGCAGCTACGACGGGGGCTACAATGAGCAGTTCTTC.

This clonotype showed up many times. The genes are TRBV27 and TRBJ2-2; no definite D call. This CDR3 has 13 residues. Trimming pared 1 base from V and 7 bases from J, leaving 7 bases between. Per the germline V gene, CDR1 is MNHEY and CDR2 is SMNVEV (reference sequence). CDR3 sequence (DNA): TGTGCCAGCAGTTTATGGGCCAGCGGGGAGCTGTTTTTT. This translates into CASSLWASGELFF.

The chain is built from TRBV9 and TRBJ1-2, with D maybe TRBD1 (5 bases). Germline V gene data show CDR1 as SGDLS and CDR2 as YYNGEE. Deletions cut 2 bases from V and 8 bases from J, with 16 bases between. The CDR3 has 14 amino acids. The CDR3 DNA reads TGTGCCAGCAGCGTTGACAGCATGACCTTCGGCTACACCTTC. Amino acid sequence: CASSVDSMTFGYTF.

A word on this clonotype: The junction shows a germline mismatch at one end, possibly a read error. The V and J genes are TRBV30 and TRBJ2-7, with 10 bases lining up with TRBD1. This CDR3 is 13 amino acids long. Germline V gives CDR1 GTSNPN, CDR2 SVGIG (reference sequence). Here the CDR3 DNA reads TGTGCCTGGGGGCGACAGGGGGCCCACGAGCATTACTTC. It codes for CAWGRQGAHEHYF. The full variable domain, in which reference TRBV30 and TRBJ2-7 provide the parts outside the CDR3, is SQTIHQWPATLVQPVGSPLSLECTVEGTSNPNLYWYRQAAGRGLQLLFYSVGIGQISSEVPQNLSASRPQDRQFILSSKKLLLSDSGFYLCAWGRQGAHEHYFGPGTRLTVT.

This clonotype was recorded at least ten times. The chain carries TRBV5-4 and TRBJ1-2; 9 nucleotides align to TRBD1. Germline V CDR1 and CDR2: SGHNT, YYREEE (reference sequence). The CDR3 totals 15 residues. With V trimmed by 4 bases and J by 4 bases, 8 bases remained unmatched. CDR3 sequence: CASSATGTGTYGYTF. The DNA for the CDR3 is TGTGCCAGCAGCGCCACCGGGACAGGGACCTATGGCTACACCTTC.

This clonotype was picked up a small number of times. The V gene is TRBV5-1, the J gene TRBJ2-7, with TRBD1 matching 9 bases. Unmatched junction bases numbered 12, after V lost 4 bases and J lost 1 base. The germline gives CDR1 SGHRS, CDR2 YFSETQ. The CDR3 runs to 17 residues. This chain's CDR3 is CASSPDLGTGRSYEQYF. The CDR3 DNA reads TGCGCCAGCAGCCCGGACCTGGGGACAGGGAGGTCCTACGAGCAGTACTTC.

The J gene is TRBJ1-2, the V gene TRBV27; a weak D match, TRBD1 (5 bases). This CDR3 spans 13 amino acids. Germline CDR1 and CDR2: MNHEY and SMNVEV (reference sequence). The V gene lost 8 bases and the J gene lost 3 bases, with 13 bases spanning the gap. The CDR3 sequence is CASGKGEYYGYTF. The CDR3 nucleotides are TGTGCCAGCGGAAAAGGGGAATACTATGGCTACACCTTC.